The 6 T cell receptor beta chains in this list originate from one sample, sequenced in a study of blood T cell repertoires in COVID-19 (dated by TCRdb to about 2020). Preparation of the library involved the immunoSEQ multiplex PCR assay. TCRdb took this table from immuneACCESS and kept in-frame rearrangements with V and J called. Such tables lack part of the clones; where checked against another copy, unresolved V genes explain under half of the gap, and the rest is unexplained. Counted in this sample were 250,000 to 300,000 clones; roughly nine tenths of them appeared once. Of the sample, 1% to 1.5% is held by the ten largest clones. Sequencing used PBMCs or T cells enriched from blood (not recorded which). The receptors were gathered from a human donor in a cohort exposed to, infected with or recovered from COVID-19 (not recorded which). The donor label of this sample is uncertain.

The chain has TRBV7-9 and TRBJ2-2; 11 bases fit TRBD1. The germline V gene encodes CDR1 SEHNR and CDR2 FQNEAQ (reference sequence). V gave up 4 bases and J gave up 4 bases; unmatched junction bases: 2. The CDR3 length is 15 residues. CDR3 bases: TGTGCCAGCAGCTCCGGGACAGGGGGCACCGGGGAGCTGTTTTTT. This translates into CASSSGTGGTGELFF.

The CDR3 DNA sequence: TGCGCCAGCAGCTTGGATGCGGCTGCTAATTCACCCCTCCACTTT. It yields the protein CASSLDAAANSPLHF. This rearrangement joins TRBV5-1 to TRBJ1-6; D remains unclear. Germline V gene lookup returns CDR1 SGHRS and CDR2 YFSETQ. V lost 0 bases to trimming and J lost 6 bases, with 10 bases between them. This CDR3 is built from 15 residues.

The V call is TRBV5-4, the J call TRBJ1-2; no clear D gene. There are 13 residues in the CDR3. Germline CDR1 is SGHNT and CDR2 is YYREEE (reference sequence). With 6 bases removed from V and 9 bases from J, the gap between germline ends came to 18 bases. The CDR3 loop is CASTHPEERSYTF. CDR3 in DNA: TGTGCCAGCACCCATCCCGAGGAGCGTAGCTACACCTTC.

The chain recombines TRBV7-2 with TRBJ2-1; D gene ambiguous. This CDR3 has 14 residues. Deletions cut 3 bases from V and 3 bases from J, with 9 bases between. Germline V gene sequence: CDR1 SGHTA, CDR2 FQGNSA. The chain's CDR3 is CASSFGPGYNEQFF. The DNA of the CDR3 is TGTGCCAGCAGCTTCGGCCCAGGCTACAATGAGCAGTTCTTC.

This clone has just one count. The rearrangement links TRBV10-3 to TRBJ1-2, with D possibly being TRBD1 (5 bases). The CDR3 spans 14 residues. Trimming removed 4 bases from V and 6 bases from J, with 15 bases in between. In germline, CDR1 is ENHRY, CDR2 SYGVKD. In nucleotides, the CDR3 is TGTGCCATCAGTGGTGGGGCGGGGATGGATGGCTACACCTTC. It is translated as CAISGGAGMDGYTF.

CDR3: CASSNSGGANTGELFF. The CDR3 coding sequence is TGTGCCAGTAGCAATAGCGGGGGGGCGAACACCGGGGAGCTGTTTTTT. V usage is TRBV19 and J usage is TRBJ2-2; the match to TRBD2 covers 11 bases. This CDR3 has 16 residues. Germline CDR1 and CDR2: LNHDA and SQIVND (reference sequence). J gave up 0 bases and V 6 bases, and 3 bases lay outside the gene matches.